These T cell receptor beta chains were read from a single sample in a study of graft-versus-host responses after intestinal transplantation. TCRdb keeps only in-frame clones here, not all; method: immunoSEQ multiplex PCR. The data hold 80,000 to 100,000 clones, with about 90% observed a single time. These receptors lack a known antigen. Sequenced here: unstimulated CD4+ T cells sorted from spleen or lymph node cells, sampled before intestinal transplant. Receptors originate from a human donor who received an intestinal transplant. Each CDR3 is given with its conserved first and last residue. D genes are given only for firm matches. Size is omitted from some rows. Given values are once, few, many or a class for expanded clones.

J gene	clone size	D gene	V gene	CDR3 DNA	CDR3 protein
TRBJ1-1	NA	NA	TRBV18	TGTGCCAGCTCCCTACAACAGGGAACGAAAAGTCTGAACACTGAAGCTTTCTTT	CASSLQQGTKSLNTEAFF
TRBJ1-5	NA	NA	TRBV6-6	TGTGCCGCTCGGGGGGGAAATCGGCCCCAGCATTTT	CAARGGNRPQHF
TRBJ1-2	once	TRBD1	TRBV5-1	TGCGCCAGCAGCACGGGGACAGTCTATGGCTACACCTTC	CASSTGTVYGYTF
TRBJ2-7	NA	TRBD1	TRBV5-4	TGTGCCAGCAGCCCCAGAGGGGACAGCTCCTACGAGCAGTACTTC	CASSPRGDSSYEQYF
TRBJ1-2	NA	NA	TRBV11-2	TGTGCCAGCAGCTTCGGAGGGGACTATGGCTACACCTTC	CASSFGGDYGYTF
TRBJ1-1	NA	TRBD1	TRBV5-1	TGCGCCAGCACCGACGCAGCCCGAGGACAGGGAGGGGGGGGAGCTTTCTTT	CASTDAARGQGGGGAFF
TRBJ1-6	NA	TRBD1	TRBV7-3	TGTGCCAGCAGCCGAGGGGGCATATCACCCCTCCACTTT	CASSRGGISPLHF
TRBJ2-3	once	NA	TRBV21-1	TGTGCCAGCAGCAAAGCGGGGGGGGATAGCGGGGCGGGAGATACGCAGTATTTT	CASSKAGGDSGAGDTQYF
TRBJ1-1	NA	NA	TRBV6-1	TGTGCCAGCAGTGAAGGGGCGGCGCAGGGATGGATTGGAGCTTTCTTT	CASSEGAAQGWIGAFF
TRBJ1-1	NA	NA	TRBV2	TGTGCCAGCAGTGAATTAGAACACACTGAAGCTTTCTTT	CASSELEHTEAFF
TRBJ2-1	NA	TRBD2	TRBV5-1	TGCGCCAGCAGCTTGGCCGCTAGCGGGGGCCATTACAATGAGCAGTTCTTC	CASSLAASGGHYNEQFF
TRBJ2-7	NA	TRBD2	TRBV19	TGTGCCAGTAGTATGGGTCCTAGCGGGCTAGCCTACGAGCAGTACTTC	CASSMGPSGLAYEQYF
TRBJ1-6	NA	NA	TRBV7-9	TGTGCCAGCAGCTTCGAGAGCGTGCGATCACCCCTCCACTTT	CASSFESVRSPLHF
TRBJ1-2	NA	NA	TRBV4-2	TGTGCCAGCAGCCAAGATCGGGTCAGCCACTCCTTC	CASSQDRVSHSF
TRBJ2-7	NA	TRBD1	TRBV6-1	TGTGCCAGCAGTGGCCTGGACAGGGAAAGGTGGTACTTC	CASSGLDRERWYF
TRBJ1-1	NA	NA	TRBV7-9	TGTGCCAGCAGGGAGGGGGGGAAGGCTACCACTGAAGCTTTCTTT	CASREGGKATTEAFF
TRBJ1-1	NA	NA	TRBV5-1	TGCGCCAGCAGCCCGCCGGGGACTCGAAACACTGAAGCTTTCTTT	CASSPPGTRNTEAFF
TRBJ1-1	once	TRBD1	TRBV7-2	TGTGCCAGCAGCTTACCCTACAGGGGAACTGAAGCTTTCTTT	CASSLPYRGTEAFF
TRBJ2-2	NA	TRBD1	TRBV11-1	TGTGCCAGCAGCCTGGGACAGGGGTTCACCGGGGAGCTGTTTTTT	CASSLGQGFTGELFF
TRBJ1-1	NA	NA	TRBV6-6	TGTGCCAGCAGCCGGGATACTGAAGCTTTCTTT	CASSRDTEAFF
TRBJ2-7	NA	TRBD1	TRBV6-5	TGTGCCAGCAGTCCCGAACAGGGGGTGAGGTACGAGCAGTACTTC	CASSPEQGVRYEQYF
TRBJ1-1	NA	NA	TRBV19	TGTGCCAGTAGTGGTCGGGCCAAGGGGACTGAAGCTTTCTTT	CASSGRAKGTEAFF
TRBJ1-2	once	TRBD1	TRBV5-4	TGTGCCAGCATGCGCCGGGACAGGGAGGGGGCCTATGGCTACACCTTC	CASMRRDREGAYGYTF
TRBJ2-3	NA	TRBD2	TRBV6-6	TGTGCCAGCAGTTCCGGACTAGCGCTACAGACAGATACGCAGTATTTT	CASSSGLALQTDTQYF